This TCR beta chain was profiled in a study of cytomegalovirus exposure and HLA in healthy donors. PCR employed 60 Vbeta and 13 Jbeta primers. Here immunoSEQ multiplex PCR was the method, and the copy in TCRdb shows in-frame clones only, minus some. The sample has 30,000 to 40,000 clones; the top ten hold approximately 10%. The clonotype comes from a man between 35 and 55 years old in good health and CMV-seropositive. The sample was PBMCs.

The CDR3 sequence: CASSDGMTSGIGGHTDTQYF. For the CDR3, the DNA is TGTGCCAGCAGTGACGGGATGACTAGCGGGATTGGGGGGCACACAGATACGCAGTATTTT. The V call is TRBV6-1, the J call TRBJ2-3; 11 bases agree with TRBD2. Germline V gives CDR1 MNHNS, CDR2 SASEGT. The CDR3 runs to 20 residues. Trimming at V came to 3 bases and at J to 2 bases, leaving 16 bases not matched to a gene.